This T cell receptor beta chain originates from a study of early T cells in non-severe SARS-CoV-2 infection. The CDR3 runs 15 residues. The V gene's germline CDR1 is SGDLS and CDR2 YYNGEE. The V and J ends lost 0 bases and 5 bases, in that order; junction bases with no gene match: 7. In the library, individual cDNA molecules carried attached unique molecular identifiers. TCRdb used MiXCR to reprocess the 5' RACE reads, holding one entry per CDR3 protein. Of fewer than 55,000 distinct CDR3 sequences listed, around 10% were seen once; the top ten hold about 12%. This clonotype has at least ten counts. Sequencing used whole blood. The V gene is TRBV9, the J gene TRBJ2-7, with TRBD1 matching 8 bases. The sequence was collected from an adult who was a healthcare worker with PCR-confirmed SARS-CoV-2 infection or an uninfected control (not recorded which). The CDR3 DNA follows: TGTGCCAGCAGCGTAGGGGGGGACAGGTACAACGAGCAGTACTTC. This sequence encodes CASSVGGDRYNEQYF.